Here is one T cell receptor (beta chain) with its context. The antigen is unknown. The data are from a study of cytotoxic CD8 clonotypes in ibrutinib-treated CLL. Study at large: With a range of 6 to 36, the median treatment time before response samples were taken was under 15 months. Study-level results: Patients showed higher baseline clonality than age-matched healthy donors, and it tracked circulating CD8+ T-cell counts. Clonality was elevated at ibrutinib response and had returned toward baseline at progression.

Produced via immunoSEQ multiplex PCR; TCRdb's table is partial and in-frame only. The sample shows around 91,000 clones, about 86% of them seen only once. Trimming pared 0 bases from V and 5 bases from J, leaving 8 bases between. The CDR3 has 13 amino acids. Germline V gene lookup returns CDR1 SGDLS and CDR2 YYNGEE. The specimen comprised PBMCs, sampled before ibrutinib treatment. The receptor's source is a human donor with chronic lymphocytic leukemia. This rearrangement joins TRBV9 to TRBJ2-5, with a possible D match to TRBD1 (5 bases). CDR3 sequence (DNA): TGTGCCAGCAGCGTAGGCAGGGCCGAGACCCAGTACTTC. It encodes CASSVGRAETQYF. Full variable domain (missing parts from reference TRBV9 and TRBJ2-5): DSGVTQTPKHLITATGQRVTLRCSPRSGDLSVYWYQQSLDQGLQFLIQYYNGEERAKGNILERFSAQQFPDLHSELNLSSLELGDSALYFCASSVGRAETQYFGPGTRLLVL.